The T cell receptor beta chain under discussion was sequenced for a study of T cells after yellow fever vaccination. Findings and limits, study-wide: Any FACS-sorted repertoire could hold abundant clonotypes that contaminate it from the bulk population. Almost none of the vaccine-responding clonotypes turned up in sorted memory subsets on day 0, the data showed.

A universal primer site and UMIs were added as TCR cDNA was made by 5'RACE template switching. TCRdb analysed the 5' RACE reads with MiXCR anew, one entry per CDR3 protein. The sample records about 20,000 distinct CDR3 sequences, roughly 5% being singletons. This clonotype has at least ten counts. The sequencing used PBMCs, either bulk or a sorted T-cell subset (CD4+, CD8+, memory, or dextramer-sorted; not recorded which), collected about 41 days after the first yellow fever vaccination. This sequence originates from a man aged 18 to 30 who received the YFV17D yellow fever vaccine.

DNA of the CDR3: TGTGCCACACAGGGGGCGAATGAAAAACTGTTTTTT. Translated: CATQGANEKLFF. V gene TRBV28 combines with J gene TRBJ1-4; 9 bases agree with TRBD1. J was trimmed by 5 bases and V by 10 bases; bases with no gene match: 2. There are 12 residues in the CDR3. CDR1 and CDR2 from the germline V gene are MDHEN and SYDVKM.